This T cell receptor beta chain stems from a study of monozygotic twins with inflammatory bowel disease. Whole-study findings and limits: In patient repertoires, differing immunosuppressive treatments may have added some variability. Limited power may explain why concordant and discordant twins showed no difference in repertoire similarity. A reduction in TCRbeta diversity (inverse Simpson) was seen in IBD patients relative to healthy co-twins.

Points on this clonotype: Its cognate antigen is unknown.

Template switching added UMIs carrying a 6-nucleotide sample barcode. Using the 5' RACE reads, TCRdb records one entry per CDR3 protein without DNA. This sample's table reports 350,000 to 550,000 distinct CDR3 sequences. Germline CDR1 is SGDLS and CDR2 is YYNGEE. This CDR3 spans 13 amino acids. Sequencing input: blood. The chain recombines TRBV9 with TRBJ1-2. This TCR was sampled from a human donor with ulcerative colitis or Crohn's disease, or a healthy co-twin of an affected twin (not recorded which). The CDR3 sequence is CASSVDENYGYTF.